Described below is a single TCR beta chain sequence and its context. The authors' processing: Nucleated cell number was recorded as an estimate derived from reference gene primer amplification. Some clones are missing from TCRdb's copy, which holds only in-frame ones; the method was immunoSEQ multiplex PCR. Clone size and the V and J calls come from that table; the DNA yielded D and trimming. The table includes around 300,000 clones, 75% to 95% detected once. A Seattle source enrolled patients during active infection and followed them longitudinally. The data originate from a study of blood T cell repertoires in COVID-19. Overall study: Spain, Italy and the United States supplied samples that represented acute and convalescent COVID-19. From T cells, B-cell-depleted T cells, or PBMCs came the material, which was cDNA or gDNA.

V dropped 5 bases and J dropped 7; count of bases not matched to a gene: 6. The CDR3 covers 14 residues. Per the germline V gene, CDR1 is SEHNR and CDR2 is FQNEAQ (reference sequence). The sequenced sample was peripheral blood. V gene TRBV7-9 combines with J gene TRBJ2-1, with 9 bases lining up with TRBD1. The receptor was isolated from a woman aged 25 to 39 with COVID-19, enrolled during active disease. CDR3 sequence: CASSGPGQGNEQFF. CDR3 coding DNA: TGTGCCAGCAGCGGACCGGGACAGGGAAATGAGCAGTTCTTC.